Below are 10 T cell receptor beta chains sequenced from a single sample in a study of control samples from healthy donors and cancer patients. Sequencing was performed with immunoSEQ multiplex PCR; in TCRdb, only in-frame clones are kept and a portion is missing. The sample includes 50,000 to 65,000 clones, 90% of them seen just once. Input material: PBMCs. The receptors were gathered from a woman in her 50s with colorectal cancer.

The chain combines TRBV5-1 with TRBJ2-7; D uncertain. CDR1 and CDR2 from the germline V gene are SGHRS and YFSETQ. V gave up 0 bases and J gave up 0 bases, with 7 bases separating them. The CDR3 is 14 residues long. CDR3 residues: CASSLGVASYEQYF. The CDR3, as DNA: TGCGCCAGCAGCTTGGGCGTAGCCTCCTACGAGCAGTACTTC. Supplemented by reference TRBV5-1 and TRBJ2-7, the full variable domain reads KAGVTQTPRYLIKTRGQQVTLSCSPISGHRSVSWYQQTPGQGLQFLFEYFSETQRNKGNFPGRFSGRQFSNSRSEMNVSTLELGDSALYLCASSLGVASYEQYFGPGTRLTVT.

V usage is TRBV7-2 and J usage is TRBJ2-5; 8 bases agree with TRBD2. The V gene's germline CDR1 is SGHTA and CDR2 FQGNSA. This CDR3 comprises 14 residues. The V and J ends lost 3 bases and 2 bases, in that order; junction bases with no gene match: 2. The CDR3 sequence is CASSLTGGQETQYF. CDR3 DNA: TGTGCCAGCAGCTTGACGGGGGGGCAAGAGACCCAGTACTTC. The full variable domain, rest sourced from reference TRBV7-2 and TRBJ2-5, is GAGVSQSPSNKVTEKGKDVELRCDPISGHTALYWYRQSLGQGLEFLIYFQGNSAPDKSGLPSDRFSAERTGGSVSTLTIQRTQQEDSAVYLCASSLTGGQETQYFGPGTRLLVL.

The CDR3 loop is CASSVGLASSYEQYF. The CDR3, as DNA: TGTGCCAGTAGCGTCGGACTAGCGAGCTCCTACGAGCAGTACTTC. The chain has TRBV19 and TRBJ2-7, with 9 bases that match TRBD2. In germline, CDR1 is LNHDA, CDR2 SQIVND (reference sequence). The J segment lost 0 bases and the V segment lost 6 bases, leaving 6 bases of the junction unmatched. CDR3 length equals 15 residues.

The chain recombines TRBV4-2 with TRBJ2-7; D might be TRBD1 (7 bases). In germline, CDR1 is LGHNA, CDR2 YNFKEQ. Between the trimmed V and J ends, which lost 1 base and 6 bases, there was a span of 13 bases. The CDR3 loop spans 14 amino acids. As DNA, the CDR3 is TGTGCCAGCAGCCAAGGACAGGGACTTGGCGAGCAGTACTTC. This codes for CASSQGQGLGEQYF.

For the CDR3, the DNA is TGTGCCAGCAGTTCAGGGATCGTAACTGAAGCTTTCTTT. Residues: CASSSGIVTEAFF. This chain links TRBV7-3 with TRBJ1-1; weak D call: TRBD1 (5 bases). Germline CDR1 is SGHTA and CDR2 is FQGTGA. Between the trimmed V and J ends, which lost 6 bases and 5 bases, there was a span of 13 bases. The CDR3 consists of 13 residues.

This sequence joins TRBV10-3 and TRBJ2-7; 7 bases align to TRBD2. CDR3 length: 15 amino acids. CDR1 is ENHRY and CDR2 is SYGVKD in the germline V gene. V was pared by 2 bases and J by 1 base, with 5 bases of the junction left unmatched. Here the CDR3 reads CAISERGLGSYEQYF. The CDR3 DNA reads TGTGCCATCAGTGAGCGTGGACTAGGGTCCTACGAGCAGTACTTC.

The CDR3, as DNA: TGTGCCAGCAGCTCGGACAGGGCCGCGGACACTGAAGCTTTCTTT. This translates into CASSSDRAADTEAFF. V usage is TRBV5-4 and J usage is TRBJ1-1; 8 bases fit TRBD1. Germline CDR1 reads SGHNT; CDR2 reads YYREEE (reference sequence). The CDR3 runs to 15 residues. Germline trimming cut 3 bases from V and 3 bases from J; bases unmatched to any gene: 7. Supplemented by reference TRBV5-4 and TRBJ1-1, the full variable domain reads ETGVTQSPTHLIKTRGQQVTLRCSSQSGHNTVSWYQQALGQGPQFIFQYYREEENGRGNFPPRFSGLQFPNYSSELNVNALELDDSALYLCASSSDRAADTEAFFGQGTRLTVV.

The chain links TRBV28 to TRBJ1-2; the match to TRBD1 covers 9 bases. This CDR3 is built from 13 residues. CDR1 is MDHEN, CDR2 SYDVKM, per germline. Unmatched junction bases numbered 5, after V lost 4 bases and J lost 8 bases. The CDR3 loop is CASSWGQGRGYTF. CDR3 bases: TGTGCCAGCAGTTGGGGACAGGGAAGGGGCTACACCTTC.

This clone has more than one count but fewer than ten. V is TRBV5-1 and J is TRBJ1-2, with 10 bases identical to TRBD1. The CDR3 covers 15 residues. V trimming: 4 bases; J trimming: 6 bases; junction bases outside the gene matches: 9. CDR1 and CDR2 from the germline V gene are SGHRS and YFSETQ. The CDR3 is CASSLERTGGDGYTF. CDR3 nucleotide sequence: TGCGCCAGCAGCCTAGAGAGGACAGGGGGAGATGGCTACACCTTC.

The chain joins TRBV10-3 to TRBJ2-7; the match to TRBD1 covers 8 bases. This CDR3 is 11 amino acids long. The germline V gene has CDR1 ENHRY and CDR2 SYGVKD. V was clipped by 11 bases and J by 7 bases; unmatched bases: 7. CDR3 in DNA: TGTGCCTCTCAGGGGGCCGGGGAGCAGTACTTC. As protein: CASQGAGEQYF.